This T cell receptor (beta chain) is from a study of vaccination effects on CD4 cells after COVID-19. Viral peptide pools were used in the ViraFEST assay to expand antigen-specific CD4+ T cells, and sequencing came afterward. Isolation of CD4+ T cells took place after about 10 days of culture. The healthy vaccine recipients, who had no prior SARS-CoV-2 infection, showed negative nucleocapsid antibodies. Produced via immunoSEQ multiplex PCR; TCRdb's table is partial and in-frame only. The table records around 60,000 clones, less than 85% of them present only once. Germline CDR1 MNHEY, CDR2 SVGAGI. The CDR3 runs 14 residues. V shed 6 bases and J 4 bases; nucleotides not matched to a gene: 5. A word on this clone: What it binds is unknown.

This sequence originates from a human donor who received a COVID-19 vaccine. The gene calls are TRBV6-5 and TRBJ2-1, with 8 bases matching TRBD2. Sequencing was performed on CD4+ T cells from PBMCs cultured with HCoV-NL63 spike peptides, taken before COVID-19 vaccination. As DNA, the CDR3 is TGTGCCAGCAGCCGACTAGCGCAGTACAATGAGCAGTTCTTC. This sequence encodes CASSRLAQYNEQFF.